This entry lists 8 T cell receptor beta chains sequenced from one sample in a study of OX40 agonist ivuxolimab in advanced cancers. Libraries were prepared by immunoSEQ multiplex PCR; TCRdb keeps only in-frame clonotypes and omits some of them. Among about 77,000 clones listed, around 86% were seen once. The sequences come from CD4+ or CD8+ T cells sorted from blood, collected in a trial of the OX40 agonist ivuxolimab. These receptors came from an adult with an advanced solid tumor such as melanoma, head and neck, liver or kidney cancer.

The chain couples TRBV29-1 to TRBJ2-5; tentative D call: TRBD1 (5 bases). CDR3 size: 15 residues. V was cut by 7 bases and J by 5 bases, with 23 bases left in between. CDR1 is SQVTM, CDR2 ANQGSEA, per germline. Written as DNA, the CDR3 is TGCAGCGGAAACCTTCAGGGCAACCCAGGCGAGACCCAGTACTTC. Amino acids: CSGNLQGNPGETQYF.

This chain uses TRBV7-8 with TRBJ2-7, with D possibly TRBD2 on 5 matching bases. This CDR3 has 15 amino acids. From germline, CDR1 is SGHVS and CDR2 FQNEAQ. Trimming took off 5 bases at V and 1 base at J, with 15 bases between the two ends. The CDR3 nucleotides read TGTGCCAGCAGCCCACGGGATGGGATGTCCTACGAGCAGTACTTC. As protein: CASSPRDGMSYEQYF. Full variable domain (outside the CDR3, taken from reference TRBV7-8 and TRBJ2-7): GAGVSQSPRYKVAKRGQDVALRCDPISGHVSLFWYQQALGQGPEFLTYFQNEAQLDKSGLPSDRFFAERPEGSVSTLKIQRTQQEDSAVYLCASSPRDGMSYEQYFGPGTRLTVT.

This clone has just a few counts. This chain joins TRBV19 and TRBJ1-6; D may be TRBD1 (5 bases). Looked up from germline, CDR1 is LNHDA and CDR2 is SQIVND (reference sequence). The CDR3 runs 15 residues. Deletions cut 0 bases from V and 14 bases from J, with 17 bases between. In DNA form, the CDR3 reads TGTGCCAGTAGTATAGATCCCCAGACAGTTGGGACCCTCCACTTT. Its translation is CASSIDPQTVGTLHF.

The CDR3 sequence: CASSLRISGAETQYF. The CDR3 region has the DNA TGTGCCAGCAGTTTGCGGATCAGCGGGGCTGAGACCCAGTACTTC. This chain links TRBV27 with TRBJ2-5; 7 bases map to TRBD2. The CDR3 contains 15 residues. CDR1 MNHEY and CDR2 SMNVEV come from the germline V gene (reference sequence). Germline trimming cut 3 bases from V and 5 bases from J; bases unmatched to any gene: 9.

This chain links TRBV7-3 with TRBJ2-5; D not resolved. Germline CDR1 reads SGHTA; CDR2 reads FQGTGA. The length of the CDR3 is 13 residues. Trimming left V 3 bases short and J 2 bases short, with 7 bases between. CDR3: CASSLELQETQYF. As DNA, the CDR3 is TGTGCCAGCAGCTTGGAATTACAAGAGACCCAGTACTTC.

The chain links TRBV11-2 to TRBJ1-1; weak D call: TRBD1 (5 bases). The germline gives CDR1 SGHAT, CDR2 FQNNGV. This CDR3 is built from 12 residues. The V and J ends lost 5 bases and 6 bases respectively, with 10 bases between them. For the CDR3, the DNA is TGTGCCAGCAGCCCTAAGGGGCCTGAAGCTTTCTTT. Amino acid sequence: CASSPKGPEAFF.

The chain is built from TRBV30 and TRBJ2-3; 7 nucleotides match TRBD2. CDR3 size: 15 residues. V lost 3 bases to trimming and J lost 0 bases; unmatched junction nucleotides: 6. Germline V gives CDR1 GTSNPN, CDR2 SVGIG (reference sequence). CDR3 sequence: CAWSGASGSTDTQYF. CDR3 coding DNA: TGTGCCTGGAGCGGGGCTAGCGGTAGCACAGATACGCAGTATTTT.

The chain combines TRBV5-6 with TRBJ2-6; perhaps TRBD1 as D (5 bases). CDR1 and CDR2 (germline): SGHDT, YYEEEE. With 1 base removed from V and 0 bases from J, the gap between germline ends came to 8 bases. This CDR3 contains 16 residues. The DNA for the CDR3 is TGTGCCAGCAGCTTGCTGGGGCACTCTGGGGCCAACGTCCTGACTTTC. Residues: CASSLLGHSGANVLTF.